The 8 T cell receptor beta chains in this list originate from one sample, sequenced in a study of cytomegalovirus exposure and HLA in healthy donors. The PCR made use of 60 Vbeta and 13 Jbeta primers. Sequencing was performed with immunoSEQ multiplex PCR; in TCRdb, only in-frame clones are kept and a portion is missing. The sample records hundreds of thousands of clones, around 80% being singletons. The sample comprised PBMCs. These receptors were taken from a boy between 10 and 17 years old in good health and CMV-seronegative.

The V gene is TRBV5-1, the J gene TRBJ2-2, with D maybe TRBD2 (5 bases). Trimming pared 4 bases from V and 4 bases from J, leaving 14 bases between. The CDR3 totals 15 residues. Germline assignment: CDR1 SGHRS and CDR2 YFSETQ. DNA of the CDR3: TGCGCCAGCAGCCCGAGGAGGTCGGGCACCGGGGAGCTGTTTTTT. Translated, it gives CASSPRRSGTGELFF.

The CDR3: CASSENGGSYEQYF. DNA for the CDR3: TGTGCCAGCAGCGAGAACGGGGGATCCTACGAGCAGTACTTC. The gene calls are TRBV9 and TRBJ2-7; tentative D call: TRBD2 (6 bases). V was shortened by 3 bases and J by 1 base, with 11 bases between the two germline ends. The CDR3 sequence is 14 residues long. Germline loops: CDR1 SGDLS, CDR2 YYNGEE. Complete variable domain (other parts from reference TRBV9 and TRBJ2-7): DSGVTQTPKHLITATGQRVTLRCSPRSGDLSVYWYQQSLDQGLQFLIQYYNGEERAKGNILERFSAQQFPDLHSELNLSSLELGDSALYFCASSENGGSYEQYFGPGTRLTVT.

The rearrangement uses TRBV15 and TRBJ2-7, with D hard to call. CDR1 is LNHNV and CDR2 is YYDKDF in the germline V gene (reference sequence). Trimming took 5 bases from V and 6 from J, leaving 8 bases between them. The CDR3 has 11 residues. CDR3: CATSAGSEQYF. The CDR3 nucleotides read TGTGCCACCAGCGCAGGCTCCGAGCAGTACTTC.

Comment on this clone: The sample holds other DNA sequences that translate to the same CDR3. The gene calls are TRBV10-1 and TRBJ1-1, with TRBD1 matching 11 bases. After removal of 0 bases from V and 4 bases from J, the junction contained 1 base not matched to a gene. Germline CDR1 reads WNHNN; CDR2 reads SYGVQD (reference sequence). The CDR3 has 15 amino acids. CDR3 amino acids: CASSESGTGGTEAFF. DNA of the CDR3: TGCGCCAGCAGTGAGTCCGGGACAGGGGGCACTGAAGCTTTCTTT.

The rearrangement links TRBV2 to TRBJ2-5; unclear D gene. The CDR3 extends over 11 amino acids. Germline V gene sequence: CDR1 SNHLY, CDR2 FYNNEI. The V end was cut by 7 bases, the J end by 4 bases, with 7 bases between. CDR3 in amino acids: CASNGGETQYF. Written as DNA, the CDR3 is TGTGCCAGCAACGGTGGAGAGACCCAGTACTTC.

The rearrangement uses TRBV19 and TRBJ2-3; 8 bases line up with TRBD2. The CDR3 consists of 16 residues. The germline V gene has CDR1 LNHDA and CDR2 SQIVND (reference sequence). V was clipped by 1 base and J by 6 bases; unmatched bases: 9. CDR3 nucleotides: TGTGCCAGTAGTATAGTATACGCGGGGGGCAGTGATACGCAGTATTTT. Its translation is CASSIVYAGGSDTQYF.

Here the CDR3 DNA reads TGCGCCAGCAGCTTGGTAGGGGATGAAAAACTGTTTTTT. The encoded protein is CASSLVGDEKLFF. This sequence joins TRBV5-1 and TRBJ1-4; the D gene is possibly TRBD1 (5 bases). The CDR3 is 13 amino acids. Germline CDR1 is SGHRS and CDR2 is YFSETQ. Trimming removed 0 bases at V and 6 bases at J, with 6 bases between.

The chain recombines TRBV5-6 with TRBJ1-5, with a possible D match to TRBD1 (6 bases). Per the germline V gene, CDR1 is SGHDT and CDR2 is YYEEEE. The CDR3 has 17 residues. V lost 0 bases, J lost 5 bases, and 18 bases lay in between. The CDR3 is CASSLGRRGTGYQPQHF. CDR3 DNA: TGTGCCAGCAGCTTGGGGCGCAGGGGCACCGGATATCAGCCCCAGCATTTT.